This T cell receptor (beta chain) is drawn from a study of metastatic and nonmetastatic thyroid tumors. About the study: Samples came from malignant and benign thyroid patients, and repertoires were compared across blood and tumor or nodule tissue. Study observations and caveats: Reports indicated that malignant thyroid tumors showed significantly higher TCR beta diversity than benign nodules did, in blood and tumor.

In the case of this clone: Its matching antigen is unknown.

Prior to thyroid surgery, none of the patients had received any treatment. In the source study's methods: A classifier of distant metastasis in papillary thyroid cancer was built from CDR3 differences (across clinicopathological groups). TCRdb recomputed clones from the PCR reads via MiXCR. These V and J calls originate from TCRdb's pipeline instead of the authors' own analysis. This sample has roughly 20,000 clones, with just over 35% found just once. Germline CDR1 is MDHEN and CDR2 is SYDVKM. The CDR3 extends over 15 amino acids. With 0 bases clipped from V and 7 bases from J, the junction kept 5 bases outside the gene matches.

The chain couples TRBV28 to TRBJ1-2; TRBD1 agrees at 10 bases. The sequence was obtained from a female donor with papillary thyroid cancer or a benign thyroid nodule (not recorded which). Some clones in this sample may be carry-over from other donors' samples. Sequenced: tumor tissue. The CDR3 loop is CASSLWAGQGTGYTF. CDR3 coding DNA: TGTGCCAGCAGTTTATGGGCGGGACAGGGGACTGGCTACACCTTC.